This T cell receptor beta chain came from a study of sequential checkpoint blockade in melanoma. Treatment specified: randomized to nivolumab then ipilimumab (arm A) or the reverse (arm B). DNA-damaging chemotherapy had not been given to any patient beforehand. PBMC sorting kept live CD3+CD8+ cells without CD19 or CD56. The germline V gene encodes CDR1 SGDLS and CDR2 YYNGEE. This CDR3 has 15 residues. The V segment lost 6 bases and the J segment 5 bases; nucleotides outside the gene matches: 12. Sequencing was performed with immunoSEQ multiplex PCR; in TCRdb, only in-frame clones are kept and a portion is missing. This table holds about 19,000 clones, over 60% found once.

The sequence was obtained from a human donor with melanoma. The gene calls are TRBV9 and TRBJ2-7, with TRBD1 matching 9 bases. The material was CD8+ T cells sorted from blood (inferred from file names), obtained from a patient given nivolumab and ipilimumab in sequence. The CDR3 loop is CASTPGDRVYNEQYF. CDR3 DNA sequence: TGTGCCAGCACCCCCGGGGACAGGGTGTATAACGAGCAGTACTTC.